This T cell receptor (beta chain) was identified during a study of quantifying T cell responses using KT2 cells. The overall study: TCR alpha and beta constant-region primers primed reverse transcription of RNA. Study-level findings and limits: Even the lowest spike-in, about one KT2 cell per 100,000 PBMC, yielded detectable KT2 sequences.

Each cDNA got a UMI-containing oligo ligated at its 3' end. First-round PCR used roughly 4 cycles and beta primers RC1.1 and RC1.2 covering TRBC1 and TRBC2. TCRdb reprocessed the UMI-ligation and nested PCR reads with MiXCR, giving one entry per CDR3 protein. Here the sample spans some 41,000 distinct CDR3 sequences, approximately 17% being singletons. Unfractionated PBMC were spiked with known numbers of KT2 clone cells. This clonotype was observed at least ten times. Its target is not known. Input material: PBMCs spiked with cells of the T cell clone KT2. The source is a human donor.

The CDR3 protein is CASSPRQGFYEQYF. In DNA form, the CDR3 reads TGTGCCAGCAGCCCCCGACAGGGATTCTACGAGCAGTACTTC. This sequence joins TRBV9 and TRBJ2-7, with 7 bases matching TRBD1. The V gene end was trimmed by 4 bases and the J gene end by 3 bases; junction bases not matched to a gene: 7. The germline gives CDR1 SGDLS, CDR2 YYNGEE. The CDR3 has 14 amino acids.